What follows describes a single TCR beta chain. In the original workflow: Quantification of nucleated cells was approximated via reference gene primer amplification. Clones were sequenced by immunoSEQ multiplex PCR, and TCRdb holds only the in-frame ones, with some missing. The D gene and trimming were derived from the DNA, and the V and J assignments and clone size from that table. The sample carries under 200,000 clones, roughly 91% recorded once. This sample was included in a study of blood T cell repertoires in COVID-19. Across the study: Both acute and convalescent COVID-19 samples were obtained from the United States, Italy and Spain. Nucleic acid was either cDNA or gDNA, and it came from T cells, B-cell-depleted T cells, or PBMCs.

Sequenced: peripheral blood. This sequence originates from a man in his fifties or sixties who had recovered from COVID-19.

CDR3 protein: CASSSREANSGNTIYF. As DNA, the CDR3 is TGTGCCAGCAGCTCCCGGGAGGCGAACTCTGGAAACACCATATATTTT. The rearrangement joins TRBV7-6 to TRBJ1-3; no reliable D call. The CDR3 has 16 amino acids. The V gene's germline CDR1 is SGHVS and CDR2 FNYEAQ. The germline V and J ends were trimmed by 4 bases and 0 bases, with 13 bases remaining between them. Full variable domain (rest looked up from reference TRBV7-6 and TRBJ1-3): GAGVSQSPRYKVTKRGQDVALRCDPISGHVSLYWYRQALGQGPEFLTYFNYEAQQDKSGLPNDRFSAERPEGSISTLTIQRTEQRDSAMYRCASSSREANSGNTIYFGEGSWLTVV.